Below are 28 T cell receptor beta chains sequenced from a single sample in a study of CD8 T cells in ankylosing spondylitis. Via MiXCR, TCRdb re-called the 5' RACE reads, giving one row per CDR3 protein. The table lists 250,000 to 350,000 distinct CDR3 sequences, approximately 20% of them singletons. Sequences were obtained from blood, either unsorted or a sorted T cell fraction (not recorded which). The origin of the receptors is a male donor with ankylosing spondylitis or in good health (not recorded which).

This clonotype was recorded a few times. This rearrangement joins TRBV5-1 to TRBJ2-5, with 10 positions matching TRBD1. From germline, CDR1 is SGHRS and CDR2 YFSETQ. Trimming cost V 4 bases and J 3 bases; bases outside gene matches: 9. This CDR3 contains 16 residues. The CDR3: CASSHRGTGVEETQYF. The CDR3 coding sequence is TGCGCCAGCAGCCACCGTGGGACAGGGGTTGAAGAGACCCAGTACTTC.

This clonotype was found a few times. V gene TRBV3-1 combines with J gene TRBJ1-1, with 9 bases that match TRBD1. The CDR3 contains 16 residues. Unmatched junction bases numbered 6, after V lost 0 bases and J lost 4 bases. Looked up from germline, CDR1 is LGHDT and CDR2 is YNNKEL (reference sequence). Here the CDR3 reads CASSQDPGTGSTEAFF. In DNA form, the CDR3 reads TGTGCCAGCAGCCAAGACCCCGGGACAGGGAGCACTGAAGCTTTCTTT. Using reference TRBV3-1 and TRBJ1-1 for the parts outside the CDR3, the full variable domain is DTAVSQTPKYLVTQMGNDKSIKCEQNLGHDTMYWYKQDSKKFLKIMFSYNNKELIINETVPNRFSPKSPDKAHLNLHINSLELGDSAVYFCASSQDPGTGSTEAFFGQGTRLTVV.

Regarding this clonotype: This may arise from a read error, as a much more abundant clone is one base away. V and J are TRBV10-3 and TRBJ2-2, with 8 bases matching TRBD1. Germline CDR1 reads ENHRY; CDR2 reads SYGVKD. This CDR3 is 17 amino acids long. Trimming took 6 bases from V and 10 from J; bases not matched to a gene: 19. CDR3 DNA sequence: TGTGCCATCAGCAAAATAGGGGACAGGCCCTCGGGCGAGGAGCTGTTTTTT. It encodes CAISKIGDRPSGEELFF.

This clonotype was seen repeatedly, ten times or more. The chain is built from TRBV20-1 and TRBJ1-3; TRBD1 might be the D (5 bases). From germline, CDR1 is DFQATT and CDR2 SNEGSKA (reference sequence). This CDR3 region has 12 residues. V lost 5 bases to trimming and J lost 8 bases, with 13 bases between them. The CDR3, as DNA: TGCAGTGCTGCGGATCAGGGCGACACCATATATTTT. It encodes CSAADQGDTIYF.

This clonotype was seen more than once but under ten times. This chain links TRBV10-3 with TRBJ2-5; no definite D call. The germline V gene has CDR1 ENHRY and CDR2 SYGVKD. V lost 3 bases and J 4 bases, leaving 12 bases between the germline ends. The CDR3 contains 14 residues. The CDR3 DNA sequence: TGTGCCATCAGTGACCCGGAGACCTTAGAGACCCAGTACTTC. Protein: CAISDPETLETQYF.

This chain links TRBV6-1 with TRBJ1-5, with a weak D call TRBD1 (5 bases). CDR3 length: 16 amino acids. V gave up 4 bases and J gave up 3 bases, with 16 bases separating them. CDR1 MNHNS and CDR2 SASEGT come from the germline V gene. Here the CDR3 DNA reads TGTGCCAGCAGTGGGGGCTTAGGTAGGGACAATCAGCCCCAGCATTTT. The encoded protein is CASSGGLGRDNQPQHF.

J is TRBJ1-1 and V is TRBV20-1; D ambiguous. The CDR3 length is 14 residues. V dropped 3 bases and J dropped 5 bases, with 16 bases sitting between them. Germline V lookup: CDR1 DFQATT, CDR2 SNEGSKA (reference sequence). The CDR3 coding sequence is TGCAGTGCTAGGAAACCCGAAGGGTGGACTGAAGCTTTCTTT. As protein: CSARKPEGWTEAFF.

This clonotype has a handful of counts. J is TRBJ1-5 and V is TRBV20-1; D not resolved. Germline lookup yields CDR1 DFQATT and CDR2 SNEGSKA (reference sequence). There are 13 residues in the CDR3. Deletions cut 4 bases from V and 7 bases from J, with 14 bases between. The CDR3 loop reads CSAKETIGQPQHF. The CDR3 region has the DNA TGCAGTGCTAAGGAGACTATCGGACAGCCCCAGCATTTT.

This clonotype was detected a few times. The rearrangement links TRBV20-1 to TRBJ2-7; possible D gene TRBD2, 5 bases. Trimming took off 2 bases at V and 0 bases at J, with 11 bases between the two ends. CDR3 length equals 14 residues. The germline gives CDR1 DFQATT, CDR2 SNEGSKA (reference sequence). The CDR3 coding sequence is TGCAGTGCTAGAATGCGGGCGAGCTCCTACGAGCAGTACGTC. This translates into CSARMRASSYEQYV.

This clonotype has at least ten counts. This chain links TRBV18 with TRBJ1-1, with D uncertain. Germline V gives CDR1 KGHSH, CDR2 LQKENI. V shed 2 bases and J shed 2 bases, with 6 bases lying between them. The CDR3 spans 13 residues. The CDR3 loop is CASSPGGNTEAFF. In DNA, the CDR3 is TGTGCCAGCTCACCAGGCGGAAACACTGAAGCTTTCTTT.

This clonotype has a handful of counts. The genes are TRBV25-1 and TRBJ1-1; possible D gene TRBD1, 6 bases. The CDR3 has 12 amino acids. Germline CDR1 reads MGHDK; CDR2 reads SYGVNS. With 2 bases removed from V and 10 bases from J, the gap between germline ends came to 11 bases. CDR3 DNA sequence: TGTGCCAGCAGTGAACGGGGGGCGGCAGCTTTCTTT. As protein: CASSERGAAAFF.

In its sample, this clonotype was seen a few times. This sequence joins TRBV6-1 and TRBJ2-2; 7 nucleotides match TRBD2. V was clipped by 6 bases and J by 0 bases; unmatched bases: 4. CDR1 is MNHNS and CDR2 is SASEGT in the germline V gene. There are 15 residues in the CDR3. In DNA form, the CDR3 reads TGTGCCAGCAGCAAAGGGACTACGAACACCGGGGAGCTGTTTTTT. It is translated as CASSKGTTNTGELFF.

This clonotype was seen a few times. The rearrangement uses TRBV29-1 and TRBJ1-1, with D unresolved. V was cut by 4 bases and J by 1 base, with 7 bases left in between. CDR1 and CDR2 from the germline V gene are SQVTM and ANQGSEA. The CDR3 is made up of 12 amino acids. CDR3 loop: CSVAAQNTEAFF. The CDR3 DNA reads as TGCAGCGTTGCCGCACAGAACACTGAAGCTTTCTTT.

This clonotype turned up a few times. This chain joins TRBV7-8 and TRBJ2-7; possible D gene TRBD2, 5 bases. V dropped 3 bases and J dropped 3 bases, with 15 bases sitting between them. Germline lookup yields CDR1 SGHVS and CDR2 FQNEAQ. This CDR3 region has 15 residues. The DNA for the CDR3 is TGTGCCAGCAGCTTCCAAGCTAGCCCCCTCTACGAGCAGTACGTC. This codes for CASSFQASPLYEQYV.

In its sample, this clonotype was seen a few times. The chain combines TRBV10-3 with TRBJ1-2; weak D call: TRBD1 (6 bases). Germline lookup yields CDR1 ENHRY and CDR2 SYGVKD. This CDR3 has 12 amino acids. Trimming removed 5 bases at V and 7 bases at J, with 11 bases between. The CDR3 DNA is TGTGCCATCAGTCGTCAGGGGTCTGGCTACACCTTC. Translation gives CAISRQGSGYTF.

This chain uses TRBV5-1 with TRBJ2-2; 7 nucleotides line up with TRBD1. Germline V gives CDR1 SGHRS, CDR2 YFSETQ. The CDR3 spans 14 residues. The junction had 4 bases not matched to a gene; V was cut back by 3 bases and J by 5 bases. The CDR3, as DNA: TGCGCCAGCAGCTCGAGACAGGGAACCGGGGAGCTGTTTTTT. Protein: CASSSRQGTGELFF.

The chain combines TRBV30 with TRBJ1-2; D may be TRBD1 (6 bases). The CDR3 loop spans 14 amino acids. Germline CDR1 and CDR2: GTSNPN and SVGIG (reference sequence). Trimming pared 0 bases from V and 5 bases from J, leaving 13 bases between. For the CDR3, the DNA is TGTGCCTGGAGTGTAAAAGGACAGAAGTATGGCTACACCTTC. Translated, it gives CAWSVKGQKYGYTF.

This clonotype was seen repeatedly, ten times or more. The chain combines TRBV6-1 with TRBJ2-3; 8 nucleotides line up with TRBD1. The length of the CDR3 is 15 residues. Germline V gives CDR1 MNHNS, CDR2 SASEGT. Trimming at V came to 7 bases and at J to 6 bases, leaving 12 bases not matched to a gene. The CDR3 sequence: CASNKGQGLMDTQYF. CDR3 in DNA: TGTGCCAGCAATAAAGGACAGGGTTTGATGGATACGCAGTATTTT.

The rearrangement uses TRBV5-1 and TRBJ1-2; TRBD1 aligns across 9 bases. Germline lookup yields CDR1 SGHRS and CDR2 YFSETQ. The CDR3 extends over 16 amino acids. Trimming cost V 7 bases and J 3 bases; bases outside gene matches: 13. The CDR3 spells CASGGSGTGLYYGYTF. The DNA of the CDR3 is TGCGCCAGCGGGGGATCTGGGACAGGGTTGTACTATGGCTACACCTTC.

This clonotype was seen a handful of times. The chain carries TRBV5-5 and TRBJ2-2; TRBD2 matches 9 bases. The junction had 9 bases not matched to a gene; V was cut back by 2 bases and J by 1 base. CDR1 is SGHKS and CDR2 is YYEKEE in the germline V gene (reference sequence). The CDR3 is made up of 18 amino acids. The CDR3 spells CASSLAGGSTRNTGELFF. CDR3 bases: TGTGCCAGCAGCTTAGCGGGGGGCTCAACAAGGAACACCGGGGAGCTGTTTTTT.

V and J are TRBV3-1 and TRBJ1-5; 7 bases match TRBD1. Trimming took 2 bases from V and 6 from J; bases not matched to a gene: 10. The CDR3 has 16 amino acids. CDR1 and CDR2 (germline): LGHDT, YNNKEL (reference sequence). CDR3 sequence reads: CASSQKAGGKVQPQHF. The CDR3, as DNA: TGTGCCAGCAGCCAAAAGGCAGGGGGGAAGGTTCAGCCCCAGCATTTT.

This clonotype was seen at least ten times. The chain links TRBV24-1 to TRBJ2-7; TRBD1 might be the D (6 bases). Between the trimmed V and J ends, which lost 0 bases and 1 base, there was a span of 9 bases. CDR3 length equals 15 residues. Germline V gene lookup returns CDR1 KGHDR and CDR2 SFDVKD. The CDR3 region is CATSDLTGTSYEQYV. CDR3 nucleotides: TGTGCCACCAGTGATTTGACCGGGACATCCTACGAGCAGTACGTC.

The rearrangement joins TRBV9 to TRBJ2-1; no clear D gene. This CDR3 contains 16 residues. CDR1 is SGDLS, CDR2 YYNGEE, per germline. V was trimmed by 0 bases and J by 0 bases, leaving 10 bases between them. CDR3 DNA sequence: TGTGCCAGCAGCGTAGTCGTGGGATCCTCCTACAATGAGCAGTTCTTC. Translated, it gives CASSVVVGSSYNEQFF.

V usage is TRBV27 and J usage is TRBJ2-4; 7 nucleotides agree with TRBD1. The CDR3 sequence is 16 residues long. CDR1 MNHEY and CDR2 SMNVEV come from the germline V gene (reference sequence). V was clipped by 4 bases and J by 6 bases; unmatched bases: 12. This CDR3 is CASSSTLDRSGNIQYF. The CDR3 DNA is TGTGCCAGCAGTTCGACCCTGGACAGGTCTGGAAACATTCAGTACTTC.

In this sample, this clonotype turned up once. The rearrangement links TRBV6-1 to TRBJ1-1, with D possibly matching TRBD1 (5 bases). V lost 8 bases, J lost 3 bases, and 13 bases lay in between. The length of the CDR3 is 13 residues. Germline lookup yields CDR1 MNHNS and CDR2 SASEGT. CDR3 coding DNA: TGTGCCAGCCTAGGGGTGGCGGACACTGAAGCTTTCTTT. Its protein product is CASLGVADTEAFF.

This clonotype was observed a few times. The gene calls are TRBV20-1 and TRBJ2-7; TRBD2 is a possible D gene (6 bases). V dropped 4 bases and J dropped 0 bases, with 10 bases sitting between them. Germline V gives CDR1 DFQATT, CDR2 SNEGSKA (reference sequence). The CDR3 is made up of 13 amino acids. CDR3 loop: CSAIAVSSYEQYV. For the CDR3, the DNA is TGCAGTGCTATAGCGGTAAGCTCCTACGAGCAGTACGTC.

This clonotype appeared many times. The CDR3 coding sequence is TGCAGTGCCCCGACAGGGACCGACACGCAGTATTTT. This sequence encodes CSAPTGTDTQYF. V is TRBV20-1 and J is TRBJ2-3; TRBD1 agrees at 7 bases. The CDR3 loop spans 12 amino acids. The germline V gene encodes CDR1 DFQATT and CDR2 SNEGSKA (reference sequence). Unmatched junction bases numbered 9, after V lost 6 bases and J lost 9 bases.

The chain is built from TRBV18 and TRBJ1-1; D is unresolved. CDR1 is KGHSH, CDR2 LQKENI, per germline. The CDR3 runs 11 residues. Between the trimmed V and J ends, which lost 6 bases and 6 bases, there was a span of 8 bases. The CDR3 nucleotides read TGTGCCAGCTCTGGGATGGCTGAAGCTTTCTTT. Translation: CASSGMAEAFF.